This is a list of T cell receptor beta chains from one sample in a study of shared clonotypes between healthy human individuals. Libraries were prepared by immunoSEQ multiplex PCR; TCRdb keeps only in-frame clonotypes and omits some of them. The sample comprises 2 million to 3 million clones, 93% of which are singletons, and 0.35% to 0.45% rests with the top ten. The sample consisted of naive CD4+ T cells from PBMCs. All receptors derive from a man aged 18 to 30 in good health. Some clones in this sample may be carry-over from other donors' samples. Both conserved end residues are part of each CDR3. The order of the fields is D gene, V gene, clone size, J gene, CDR3 protein, CDR3 DNA. A D gene is named only where the DNA matches it firmly. Some rows mark clone size as missing; the rest say once, few, many or name a class of expanded clone.

>-|TRBV6-5|-|TRBJ1-4
CASSYSNRVNEKLFF
TGTGCCAGCAGTTACTCGAACAGGGTGAATGAAAAACTGTTTTTT
>-|TRBV25-1|-|TRBJ2-3
CASSEVETSTDTQYF
TGTGCCAGCAGTGAAGTGGAAACTAGCACAGATACGCAGTATTTT
>-|TRBV7-9|-|TRBJ1-5
CASSPGAGQPQHF
TGTGCCAGCAGCCCGGGCGCGGGTCAGCCCCAGCATTTT
>-|TRBV14|-|TRBJ2-3
CASSQALGSGPYF
TGTGCCAGCAGCCAAGCGCTTGGCTCAGGGCCGTATTTT
>TRBD1|TRBV5-4|-|TRBJ2-7
CASSSRDRGNEQYF
TGTGCCAGCAGCTCGAGGGACAGGGGAAACGAGCAGTACTTC
>-|TRBV5-1|-|TRBJ2-7
CASSLESGTYEQYF
TGCGCCAGCAGCTTGGAATCTGGAACCTACGAGCAGTACTTC
>-|TRBV28|once|TRBJ1-1
CASFLVNTEAFF
TGTGCCAGCTTCTTGGTGAACACTGAAGCTTTCTTT
>TRBD1|TRBV27|-|TRBJ2-1
CASSLLGTGGLSEQFF
TGTGCCAGCAGCCTCCTCGGGACAGGGGGTCTTAGTGAGCAGTTCTTC
>-|TRBV2|few|TRBJ1-2
CASSGTGYGYTF
TGTGCCAGCAGTGGGACGGGCTATGGCTACACCTTC
>TRBD1|TRBV28|-|TRBJ1-2
CASSLYLGQNNYGYTF
TGTGCCAGCAGTCTGTACCTGGGACAGAACAACTATGGCTACACCTTC
>TRBD1|TRBV9|-|TRBJ2-2
CASSVISLGQGAIGELFF
TGTGCCAGCAGCGTAATTTCGCTCGGACAGGGGGCGATCGGGGAGCTGTTTTTT
>-|TRBV28|-|TRBJ2-1
CASSPPFPSEQFF
TGTGCCAGCAGCCCCCCCTTTCCGAGCGAGCAGTTCTTC
>-|TRBV28|-|TRBJ1-5
CASSEIGGSLGYNQPQHF
TGTGCCAGCAGCGAAATAGGTGGCAGCCTCGGATACAATCAGCCCCAGCATTTT
>-|TRBV15|-|TRBJ2-7
CATSRVAGPYEQYF
TGTGCCACCAGCAGAGTAGCAGGCCCCTACGAGCAGTACTTC
>-|TRBV5-1|-|TRBJ1-4
CASSLEMGMGKLFF
TGCGCCAGCAGCTTGGAGATGGGAATGGGGAAACTGTTTTTT
>-|TRBV18|-|TRBJ2-5
CASSPAQGQETQYF
TGTGCCAGCTCACCAGCCCAGGGACAAGAGACCCAGTACTTC